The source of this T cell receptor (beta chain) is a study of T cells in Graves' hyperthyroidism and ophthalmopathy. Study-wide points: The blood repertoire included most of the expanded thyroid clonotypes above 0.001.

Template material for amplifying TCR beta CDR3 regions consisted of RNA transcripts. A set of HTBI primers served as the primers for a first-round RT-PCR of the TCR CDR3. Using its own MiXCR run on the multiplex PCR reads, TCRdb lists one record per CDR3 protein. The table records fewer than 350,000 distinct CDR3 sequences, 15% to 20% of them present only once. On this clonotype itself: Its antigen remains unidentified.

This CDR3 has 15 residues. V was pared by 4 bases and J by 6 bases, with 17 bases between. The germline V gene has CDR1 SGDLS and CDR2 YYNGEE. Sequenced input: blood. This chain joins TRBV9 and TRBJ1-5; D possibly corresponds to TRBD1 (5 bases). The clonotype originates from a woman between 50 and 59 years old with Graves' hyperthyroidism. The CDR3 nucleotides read TGTGCCAGCAGCCCCCTCGGGGGGGAGGGTCAGCCCCAGCATTTT. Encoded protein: CASSPLGGEGQPQHF.